This T cell receptor (beta chain) derives from a study of shared clonotypes between healthy human individuals. A remark on this clone: Its antigen is unknown.

Researchers divided each subset's genomic DNA evenly across several immunoSEQ plates. TCRdb's copy holds only in-frame clones and misses some; the assay was immunoSEQ multiplex PCR. The table includes hundreds of thousands of clones, over 70% detected once. Findings and limits, study-wide: Naive subsets, compared against memory subsets, generally had larger estimated richness values. An anticipated effect of sequencing depth on clonotype sharing among donors was recognized.

In germline, CDR1 is SGDLS, CDR2 YYNGEE. V was cut by 1 base and J by 4 bases, with 14 bases left in between. The CDR3 runs to 16 residues. Every one of the donors was a Caucasian adult that lived in Nashville, Tennessee. The receptor was isolated from a man aged 30 to 45 in good health. Sequencing used memory CD4+ T cells sorted from blood. Described subset: CD45RA-negative fraction. V gene TRBV9 combines with J gene TRBJ2-2; possible D gene TRBD1, 6 bases. The CDR3 loop reads CASSVRTGMGTGELFF. CDR3 DNA sequence: TGTGCCAGCAGCGTACGTACAGGGATGGGCACCGGGGAGCTGTTTTTT.